This T cell receptor beta chain came from a study of spatial heterogeneity in lung cancer. Study background: In cases with available follow-up PBMC samples, these were sequenced at a median of approximately 2 years after resection.

Time point specified: blood at routine non-recurrence follow-up after resection. In TCRdb, the 5' RACE reads were re-called with MiXCR into one record per CDR3 protein. Of roughly 99,000 distinct CDR3 sequences in the sample, approximately 20% were seen once. Germline CDR1 reads DFQATT; CDR2 reads SNEGSKA (reference sequence). The V and J ends lost 0 bases and 5 bases respectively, with 11 bases between them. The CDR3 spans 14 residues. The clonotype originates from a male donor with early-stage non-small cell lung cancer. The sample here was PBMCs, taken at follow-up. V usage is TRBV20-1 and J usage is TRBJ2-1; D is undetermined. CDR3 protein: CSARDFIANNEQFF. The DNA for the CDR3 is TGCAGTGCTAGAGATTTCATAGCTAACAATGAGCAGTTCTTC.